Listed here are 7 T cell receptor beta chains from one sample, sequenced in a study of cytomegalovirus exposure and HLA in healthy donors listed by TCRdb under 2017. Preparation of the library involved the immunoSEQ multiplex PCR assay. A mixture of 60 forward primers for TCR Vbeta segments and 13 reverse primers for TCR Jbeta segments was used in the multiplex PCR. Sourced from immuneACCESS, this table was stored by TCRdb with only in-frame sequences that have V and J called. A share of the clones is absent; for the studies checked, an unresolved V gene accounts for under half, and the remainder has no known explanation. The sample data list fewer than 65,000 clones, and under 85% of these were observed just once. Of the sample, 5.4% is held by the ten largest clones. Sequencing used PBMCs. Receptor source: a man aged 50-59 years in good health and CMV-seronegative.

The chain recombines TRBV7-9 with TRBJ1-2; possibly TRBD1 for D (6 bases). The CDR3 is 15 residues long. Germline CDR1 SEHNR, CDR2 FQNEAQ (reference sequence). V was shortened by 7 bases and J by 0 bases, with 15 bases between the two germline ends. The CDR3 loop is CASTAWGGSNYGYTF. The CDR3 DNA follows: TGTGCCAGCACTGCCTGGGGGGGCTCTAACTATGGCTACACCTTC. Full variable domain (missing parts from reference TRBV7-9 and TRBJ1-2): DTGVSQNPRHKITKRGQNVTFRCDPISEHNRLYWYRQTLGQGPEFLTYFQNEAQLEKSRLLSDRFSAERPKGSFSTLEIQRTEQGDSAMYLCASTAWGGSNYGYTFGSGTRLTVV.

The rearrangement uses TRBV7-9 and TRBJ1-5; D gene ambiguous. Trimming removed 8 bases from V and 2 bases from J, with 16 bases in between. From germline, CDR1 is SEHNR and CDR2 FQNEAQ (reference sequence). The CDR3 consists of 15 residues. The CDR3 nucleotides read TGTGCCAGCTCCTTCCGGGGTCGCGGCAATCAGCCCCAGCATTTT. It specifies CASSFRGRGNQPQHF.

This clone was found once. This chain uses TRBV7-2 with TRBJ2-3, with 7 bases identical to TRBD2. The ends lost 5 bases at V and 5 bases at J; junction bases unmatched: 4. Germline CDR1 SGHTA, CDR2 FQGNSA. The CDR3 loop spans 13 amino acids. The CDR3 bases are TGTGCCAGCAGCCCCGGGAGGTTAGATACGCAGTATTTT. Amino acid sequence: CASSPGRLDTQYF.

The chain couples TRBV29-1 to TRBJ2-1, with TRBD1 matching 10 bases. CDR1 SQVTM and CDR2 ANQGSEA come from the germline V gene. V was pared by 4 bases and J by 6 bases, with 3 bases of the junction left unmatched. The CDR3 sequence is 13 residues long. The CDR3 DNA sequence: TGCAGCGTTGGGGACAGGGGAGGCAATGAGCAGTTCTTC. Amino acid sequence: CSVGDRGGNEQFF.

Only one count was recorded for this clone. This sequence joins TRBV6-4 and TRBJ2-3; 7 bases map to TRBD1. After removal of 4 bases from V and 5 bases from J, the junction contained 3 bases not matched to a gene. The CDR3 is 13 amino acids. Germline V CDR1 and CDR2: MRHNA, SNTAGT. CDR3 residues: CASSGGTVDTQYF. The CDR3, as DNA: TGTGCCAGCAGTGGGGGGACAGTAGATACGCAGTATTTT.

The chain couples TRBV4-1 to TRBJ2-7; possible D gene TRBD2, 5 bases. Trimming cost V 2 bases and J 2 bases, with 13 bases left between them. The CDR3 loop spans 15 amino acids. The germline V gene has CDR1 MGHRA and CDR2 YSYEKL. The CDR3 spells CASSQFFGIAYEQYF. In DNA, the CDR3 is TGCGCCAGCAGCCAATTTTTCGGGATTGCCTACGAGCAGTACTTC.

This clone was seen only once. The chain carries TRBV9 and TRBJ1-5, with TRBD1 matching over 9 bases. With V trimmed by 3 bases and J by 4 bases, 5 bases remained unmatched. The germline V gene has CDR1 SGDLS and CDR2 YYNGEE. The CDR3 totals 15 residues. The CDR3 sequence: CASSETGGENQPQHF. CDR3 nucleotide sequence: TGTGCCAGCAGCGAAACAGGGGGCGAAAATCAGCCCCAGCATTTT.